This T cell receptor (beta chain) comes out of a study of blood T cell repertoires in COVID-19. Study information: Sites in the United States, Italy and Spain provided acute and convalescent COVID-19 samples. PBMCs, B-cell-depleted T cells, or T cells were the source of the cDNA or gDNA that made up the material.

Source study methods: Researchers report that nucleated cell counts were estimated from reference gene primer amplification. Assay used: immunoSEQ multiplex PCR; TCRdb lists only in-frame clones, some missing. Clonal size and the V and J genes are those of that table, whereas D and trimming came from the DNA. The top ten clones hold 3% to 4.5% of a sample with about 160,000 clones, approximately 90% of them seen once. Germline trimming cut 6 bases from V and 3 bases from J; bases unmatched to any gene: 4. The CDR3 sequence is 14 residues long. Germline values: CDR1 ENHRY, CDR2 SYGVKD. The rearrangement links TRBV10-3 to TRBJ2-3; 9 bases agree with TRBD1. Sequences were obtained from peripheral blood. This receptor was obtained from an older woman who had recovered from COVID-19. For the CDR3, the DNA is TGTGCCATCAGCTCCGGGACAGGGACAGATACGCAGTATTTT. Translated: CAISSGTGTDTQYF.